The rows below give T cell receptor beta chains drawn from one sample of a study of cytomegalovirus exposure and HLA in healthy donors. Method: immunoSEQ multiplex PCR; TCRdb's copy keeps in-frame clones and lacks some. The data contain 65,000 or so clones, approximately 75% of them singletons. Sequenced: PBMCs. The receptors stem from a woman aged 40 to 50 in good health and CMV-seropositive. CDR3s include the opening cysteine and the closing phenylalanine or tryptophan. The D gene is left open where the match is weak. Size values are once, few and many counts, or a class for expanded clones, and some rows have none.

TRBD2	few	TRBJ2-5	TRBV18	CASSPWGGSETQYF	TGTGCCAGCTCACCATGGGGGGGGTCAGAGACCCAGTACTTC
-	-	TRBJ1-3	TRBV14	CASREDSTGKGNTIYF	TGTGCCAGCAGAGAAGACTCTACAGGGAAAGGAAACACCATATATTTT
-	-	TRBJ2-3	TRBV11-2	CASSLVPSPDVQYF	TGTGCCAGCAGCTTAGTTCCTAGCCCTGACGTGCAGTATTTT
-	-	TRBJ1-6	TRBV7-4	CASTRVRKYNSPLHF	TGTGCCAGCACCCGGGTAAGAAAATATAATTCACCCCTCCACTTT
TRBD1	once	TRBJ1-2	TRBV2	CATDRGTDYGYTF	TGTGCCACCGACAGGGGAACAGACTATGGCTACACCTTC
-	few	TRBJ2-5	TRBV30	CAWQNRDSRETQYF	TGTGCCTGGCAAAACAGGGATTCGCGAGAGACCCAGTACTTC
-	-	TRBJ1-1	TRBV2	CASIPGAPLWSYTEAFF	TGTGCCAGCATACCAGGGGCTCCGTTATGGTCCTACACTGAAGCTTTCTTT
-	-	TRBJ2-7	TRBV15	CATSRDRDTSYEQYF	TGTGCCACCAGCAGAGATAGGGACACGTCCTACGAGCAGTACTTC
-	few	TRBJ1-1	TRBV29-1	CSGQDTEAFF	TGCAGCGGCCAGGACACTGAAGCTTTCTTT
-	-	TRBJ2-7	TRBV6-5	CASSYSGQSYEQYF	TGTGCCAGCAGTTACTCAGGACAGTCCTACGAGCAGTACTTC
-	-	TRBJ2-7	TRBV6-6	CASSYSTDRSPYEQYF	TGTGCCAGCAGTTACTCAACCGACAGGTCCCCCTACGAGCAGTACTTC
TRBD1	-	TRBJ1-2	TRBV5-1	CASSLVTGGVQNYGYTF	TGCGCCAGCAGCTTGGTTACAGGGGGCGTTCAAAACTATGGCTACACCTTC
-	-	TRBJ2-7	TRBV11-2	CASSLEAGGFYEQYF	TGTGCCAGCAGCTTAGAGGCAGGGGGGTTCTACGAGCAGTACTTC
TRBD1	-	TRBJ2-7	TRBV2	CASRDSYFNEQYF	TGTGCCAGCCGGGACAGTTATTTCAACGAGCAGTACTTC
-	-	TRBJ1-6	TRBV30	CAWSFGPPYNSPLHF	TGTGCCTGGAGTTTCGGTCCCCCCTATAATTCACCCCTCCACTTT
-	-	TRBJ1-1	TRBV7-9	CASSLGGRYTEAFF	TGTGCCAGCAGCTTAGGGGGGCGATACACTGAAGCTTTCTTT
-	-	TRBJ1-4	TRBV2	CASKTEYNEKLFF	TGTGCCAGCAAGACAGAATATAATGAAAAACTGTTTTTT
-	-	TRBJ2-7	TRBV5-4	CASHLEQDSYEQYF	TGTGCCAGCCACCTCGAACAGGACTCCTACGAGCAGTACTTC
-	-	TRBJ2-7	TRBV5-5	CASSLLSLAGGAYF	TGTGCCAGCAGCTTGCTTAGTTTAGCCGGAGGAGCCTACTTC
-	once	TRBJ1-5	TRBV2	CASSQDSNQPQHF	TGTGCCAGCAGCCAGGATAGCAATCAGCCCCAGCATTTT
TRBD1	-	TRBJ2-3	TRBV28	CASSTQGAGETQYF	TGTGCCAGCAGCACACAGGGGGCAGGAGAAACGCAGTATTTT
-	-	TRBJ2-2	TRBV5-1	CASSWLLGPGGELFF	TGCGCCAGCAGCTGGCTCCTGGGGCCCGGAGGGGAGCTGTTTTTT
-	-	TRBJ1-1	TRBV5-1	CASSLGGQNTEAFF	TGCGCCAGCAGCTTGGGAGGGCAGAACACTGAAGCTTTCTTT
-	-	TRBJ1-4	TRBV9	CASSVDPTATNEKLFF	TGTGCCAGCAGCGTAGACCCGACAGCAACTAATGAAAAACTGTTTTTT
TRBD1	-	TRBJ1-5	TRBV7-9	CASRRQGSNQPQHF	TGTGCCAGCAGAAGACAGGGGAGCAATCAGCCCCAGCATTTT
TRBD1	-	TRBJ1-4	TRBV30	CAWRPTPYRGDEKLFF	TGTGCCTGGAGACCAACCCCCTACAGGGGGGATGAAAAACTGTTTTTT
TRBD2	-	TRBJ2-7	TRBV10-3	CAISDGGARYEQYF	TGTGCCATCAGTGACGGGGGGGCAAGATACGAGCAGTACTTC
TRBD1	-	TRBJ1-2	TRBV10-2	CASTPDRGRDYGYTF	TGCGCCAGCACTCCGGACAGGGGGCGCGACTATGGCTACACCTTC
-	few	TRBJ1-6	TRBV18	CASSLQDSPLHF	TGTGCCAGCTCACTACAGGATTCACCCCTCCACTTT
-	-	TRBJ1-2	TRBV10-3	CAISESGYGYTF	TGTGCCATCAGTGAATCGGGGTATGGCTACACCTTC
-	-	TRBJ2-1	TRBV4-1	CASSPRTDYNEQFF	TGCGCCAGCAGCCCCCGGACTGACTACAATGAGCAGTTCTTC
TRBD2	-	TRBJ2-7	TRBV10-3	CAISGPGTSGKWGLYEQYF	TGTGCCATCAGTGGTCCCGGGACTAGCGGGAAATGGGGACTCTACGAGCAGTACTTC
TRBD1	-	TRBJ1-1	TRBV5-4	CASSLAGRTGEAEAFF	TGTGCCAGCAGCTTGGCCGGACGGACAGGGGAGGCTGAAGCTTTCTTT
TRBD1	-	TRBJ2-5	TRBV6-6	CASSYSSGQAETQYF	TGTGCCAGCAGTTACTCGTCGGGACAGGCGGAGACCCAGTACTTC
-	-	TRBJ1-1	TRBV19	CASSPAGAMNTEAFF	TGTGCCAGTAGTCCCGCAGGGGCTATGAACACTGAAGCTTTCTTT
-	-	TRBJ1-2	TRBV7-9	CASSLATGHRYGYTF	TGTGCCAGCAGCTTAGCAACGGGACACCGCTATGGCTACACCTTC
-	few	TRBJ1-1	TRBV4-3	CASSQGLENTEAFF	TGCGCCAGCAGCCAAGGATTAGAGAACACTGAAGCTTTCTTT
-	-	TRBJ2-3	TRBV19	CASSRQGNTDTQYF	TGTGCCAGTAGTCGTCAGGGGAACACAGATACGCAGTATTTT
-	once	TRBJ2-7	TRBV5-1	CASSLAWGPYEQYF	TGCGCCAGCAGCTTGGCCTGGGGCCCCTACGAGCAGTACTTC
TRBD2	-	TRBJ2-3	TRBV7-6	CASSLGGLAGGDTQYF	TGTGCCAGCAGCTTAGGAGGCCTAGCGGGGGGAGATACGCAGTATTTT
TRBD2	-	TRBJ2-3	TRBV4-3	CASSQDSSGGYTDTQYF	TGCGCCAGCAGCCAAGATTCTAGCGGGGGATACACAGATACGCAGTATTTT
-	-	TRBJ2-3	TRBV10-1	CASSDYPDTQYF	TGCGCCAGCAGTGACTACCCAGATACGCAGTATTTT
TRBD1	few	TRBJ1-5	TRBV15	CATSRDPTGVGLIGQPQHF	TGTGCCACCAGCAGAGATCCCACAGGGGTGGGTTTGATTGGTCAGCCCCAGCATTTT
TRBD1	once	TRBJ1-1	TRBV5-1	CASSLAWGQRRTEAFF	TGCGCCAGCAGCTTGGCCTGGGGACAGAGACGGACTGAAGCTTTCTTT
TRBD1	-	TRBJ2-5	TRBV5-1	CASSLSGQGKTQYF	TGCGCCAGCAGCTTGAGTGGACAGGGAAAGACCCAGTACTTC
-	-	TRBJ1-2	TRBV30	CAWSWTNYGYTF	TGTGCCTGGAGCTGGACAAACTATGGCTACACCTTC
TRBD1	-	TRBJ2-5	TRBV5-1	CASSGFQGVRETQYF	TGCGCCAGCAGCGGGTTCCAGGGGGTAAGGGAGACCCAGTACTTC
TRBD1	-	TRBJ2-4	TRBV7-8	CASSLARGAAGTGTKNIQYF	TGTGCCAGCAGCTTAGCGCGGGGAGCCGCCGGGACAGGCACCAAAAACATTCAGTACTTC
-	-	TRBJ2-5	TRBV5-1	CASRQGTGETQYF	TGCGCCAGCAGACAGGGTACTGGGGAGACCCAGTACTTC
TRBD1	few	TRBJ2-3	TRBV19	CASSINRGTDTQYF	TGTGCCAGTAGTATTAACAGGGGGACAGATACGCAGTATTTT
TRBD1	-	TRBJ2-1	TRBV6-5	CASSYDRDSYNEQFF	TGTGCCAGCAGTTATGACAGGGACTCCTACAATGAGCAGTTCTTC
-	-	TRBJ2-3	TRBV18	CASSPSLDRTYTDTQYF	TGTGCCAGCTCACCTAGCCTAGACAGGACCTACACAGATACGCAGTATTTT
-	-	TRBJ2-3	TRBV6-5	CASSSTENTQYF	TGTGCCAGCAGTTCAACAGAAAATACGCAGTATTTT
-	-	TRBJ2-7	TRBV6-6	CASSSGSYEQYF	TGTGCCAGCAGCTCCGGTAGTTACGAGCAGTACTTC
-	-	TRBJ1-1	TRBV4-3	CASSQGPGEDEAFF	TGCGCCAGCAGCCAAGGTCCTGGGGAGGATGAAGCTTTCTTT
TRBD1	-	TRBJ2-5	TRBV28	CASSRPTGKETQYF	TGTGCCAGCAGCCGACCGACAGGGAAAGAGACCCAGTACTTC
TRBD1	once	TRBJ1-4	TRBV5-1	CASSLAGQAEKLFF	TGCGCCAGCAGCTTGGCGGGACAGGCCGAAAAACTGTTTTTT
TRBD1	-	TRBJ1-2	TRBV5-1	CASSLGPGQGHGYTF	TGCGCCAGCAGCTTGGGCCCGGGACAGGGGCATGGCTACACCTTC
-	-	TRBJ1-3	TRBV5-6	CASSWRRGLGNTIYF	TGTGCCAGCAGCTGGCGCCGCGGTCTCGGAAACACCATATATTTT
TRBD2	-	TRBJ2-1	TRBV19	CASSIGVGGGGYNEQFF	TGTGCCAGTAGTATCGGTGTGGGCGGGGGGGGTTACAATGAGCAGTTCTTC